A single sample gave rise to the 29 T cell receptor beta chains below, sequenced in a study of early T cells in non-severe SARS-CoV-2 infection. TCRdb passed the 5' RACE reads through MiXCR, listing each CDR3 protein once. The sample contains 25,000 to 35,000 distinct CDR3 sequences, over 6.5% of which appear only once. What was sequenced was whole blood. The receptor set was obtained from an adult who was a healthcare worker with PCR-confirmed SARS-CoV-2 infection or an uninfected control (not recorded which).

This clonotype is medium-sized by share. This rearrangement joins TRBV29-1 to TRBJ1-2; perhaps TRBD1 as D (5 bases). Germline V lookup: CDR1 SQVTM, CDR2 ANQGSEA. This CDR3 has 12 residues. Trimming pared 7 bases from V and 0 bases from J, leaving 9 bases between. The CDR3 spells CSGGTANYGYTF. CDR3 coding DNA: TGCAGCGGGGGGACGGCTAACTATGGCTACACCTTC.

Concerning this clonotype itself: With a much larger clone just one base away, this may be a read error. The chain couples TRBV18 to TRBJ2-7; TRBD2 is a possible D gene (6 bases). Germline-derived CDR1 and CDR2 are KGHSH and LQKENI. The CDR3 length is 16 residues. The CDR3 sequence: CANSRASGGGGDEQYF. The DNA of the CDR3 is TGTGCCAACTCACGAGCCTCCGGGGGAGGCGGCGACGAGCAGTACTTC.

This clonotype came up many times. DNA of the CDR3: TGCGCCAGCAGGGAAGGCTTGAGCAATCAGCCCCAGCATTTT. This sequence encodes CASREGLSNQPQHF. This chain joins TRBV5-1 and TRBJ1-5; no clear D gene. V lost 5 bases and J lost 1, with 10 bases in between. Germline-derived CDR1 and CDR2 are SGHRS and YFSETQ. CDR3 length equals 14 residues.

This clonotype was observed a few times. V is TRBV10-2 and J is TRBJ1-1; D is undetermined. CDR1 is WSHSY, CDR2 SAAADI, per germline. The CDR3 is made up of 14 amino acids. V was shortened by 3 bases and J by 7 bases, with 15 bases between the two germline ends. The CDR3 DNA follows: TGCGCCAGCAGTGAATTACTAAGGTCGGATGAAGCTTTCTTT. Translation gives CASSELLRSDEAFF.

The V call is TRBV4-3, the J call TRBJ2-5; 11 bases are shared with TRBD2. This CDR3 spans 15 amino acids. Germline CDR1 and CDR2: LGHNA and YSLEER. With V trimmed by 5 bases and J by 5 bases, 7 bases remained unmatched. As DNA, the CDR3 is TGCGCCAGCAGCGCTGAACTAGCGGGAGTTGAGACCCAGTACTTC. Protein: CASSAELAGVETQYF.

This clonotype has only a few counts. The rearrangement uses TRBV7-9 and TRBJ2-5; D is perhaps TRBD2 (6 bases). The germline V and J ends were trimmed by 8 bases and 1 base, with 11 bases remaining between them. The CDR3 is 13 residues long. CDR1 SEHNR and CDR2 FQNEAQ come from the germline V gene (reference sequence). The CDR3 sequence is CASLSGPQETQYF. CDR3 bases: TGTGCCAGCCTTAGCGGACCCCAAGAGACCCAGTACTTC.

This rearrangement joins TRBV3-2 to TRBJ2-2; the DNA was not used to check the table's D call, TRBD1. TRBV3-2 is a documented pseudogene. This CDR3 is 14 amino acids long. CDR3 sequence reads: CASSRDRSTGELFF. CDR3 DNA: TGTGCCAGCAGCCGGGACAGATCCACCGGGGAGCTGTTTTTT.

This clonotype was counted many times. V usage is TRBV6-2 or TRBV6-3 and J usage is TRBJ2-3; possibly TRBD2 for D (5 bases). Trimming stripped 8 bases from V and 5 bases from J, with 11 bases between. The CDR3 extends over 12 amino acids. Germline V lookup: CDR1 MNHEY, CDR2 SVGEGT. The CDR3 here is CASSGSGDTQYF. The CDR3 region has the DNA TGTGCCAGCTCTGGGAGTGGAGATACGCAGTATTTT.

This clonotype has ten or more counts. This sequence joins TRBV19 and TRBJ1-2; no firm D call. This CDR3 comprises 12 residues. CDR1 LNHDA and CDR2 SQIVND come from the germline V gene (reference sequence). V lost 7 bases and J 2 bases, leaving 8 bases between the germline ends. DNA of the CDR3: TGTGCCAGTAAAGAAGGGAACTATGGCTACACCTTC. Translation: CASKEGNYGYTF.

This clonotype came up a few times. The CDR3 coding sequence is TGCGCCAGCAGCGTATCAAGGACAGGGGTCTTCGGGGAGCTGTTTTTT. Translation gives CASSVSRTGVFGELFF. The genes are TRBV5-1 and TRBJ2-2, with 9 bases fitting TRBD1. Germline CDR1 is SGHRS and CDR2 is YFSETQ. The CDR3 has 16 amino acids. With V trimmed by 4 bases and J by 7 bases, 11 bases remained unmatched.

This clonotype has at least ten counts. The CDR3 is CASSSNRGRGYTF. The CDR3 DNA sequence: TGTGCCAGCAGTAGCAACAGGGGCCGAGGCTACACCTTC. The J gene is TRBJ1-2, the V gene TRBV28; 7 bases are shared with TRBD1. This CDR3 comprises 13 residues. Germline V gene data show CDR1 as MDHEN and CDR2 as SYDVKM. J was trimmed by 8 bases and V by 5 bases; bases with no gene match: 8.

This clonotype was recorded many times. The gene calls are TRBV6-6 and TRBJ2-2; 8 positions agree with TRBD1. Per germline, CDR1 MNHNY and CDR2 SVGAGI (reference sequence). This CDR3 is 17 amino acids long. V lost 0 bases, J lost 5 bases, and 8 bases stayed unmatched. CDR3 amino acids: CASSYSHGQGGTGELFF. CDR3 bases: TGTGCCAGCAGTTACTCGCATGGACAGGGTGGTACCGGGGAGCTGTTTTTT.

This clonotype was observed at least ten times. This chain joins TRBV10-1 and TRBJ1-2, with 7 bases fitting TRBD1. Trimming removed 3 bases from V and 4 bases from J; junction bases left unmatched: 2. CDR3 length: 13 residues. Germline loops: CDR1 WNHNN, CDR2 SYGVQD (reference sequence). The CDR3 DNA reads TGCGCCAGCAGTGAAGCAGGGGGCTATGGCTACACCTTC. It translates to CASSEAGGYGYTF.

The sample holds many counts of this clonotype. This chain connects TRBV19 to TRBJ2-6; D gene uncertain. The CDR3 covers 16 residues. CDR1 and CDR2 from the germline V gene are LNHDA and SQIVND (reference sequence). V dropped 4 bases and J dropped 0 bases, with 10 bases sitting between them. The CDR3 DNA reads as TGTGCCAGTAGTACCCAAAGGATCTCTGGGGCCAACGTCCTGACTTTC. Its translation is CASSTQRISGANVLTF.

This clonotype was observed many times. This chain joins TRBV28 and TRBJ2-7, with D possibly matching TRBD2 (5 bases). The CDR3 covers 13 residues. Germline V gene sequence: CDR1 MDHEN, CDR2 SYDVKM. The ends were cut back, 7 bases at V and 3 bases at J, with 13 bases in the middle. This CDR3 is CASKRGLNYEQYF. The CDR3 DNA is TGTGCCAGCAAGAGAGGGTTAAACTACGAGCAGTACTTC.

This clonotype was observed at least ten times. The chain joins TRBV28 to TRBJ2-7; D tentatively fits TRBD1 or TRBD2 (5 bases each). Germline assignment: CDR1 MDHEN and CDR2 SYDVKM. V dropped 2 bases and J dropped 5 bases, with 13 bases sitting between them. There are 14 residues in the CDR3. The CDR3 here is CASSLGTRGHEQYF. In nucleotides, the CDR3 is TGTGCCAGCAGTTTAGGGACGAGAGGGCACGAGCAGTACTTC.

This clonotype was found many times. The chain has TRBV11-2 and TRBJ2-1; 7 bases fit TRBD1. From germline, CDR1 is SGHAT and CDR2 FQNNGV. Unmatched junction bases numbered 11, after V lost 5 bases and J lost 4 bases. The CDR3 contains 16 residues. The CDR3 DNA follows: TGTGCCAGCAGCGGATACCCGGGACAGATTTACAATGAGCAGTTCTTC. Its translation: CASSGYPGQIYNEQFF.

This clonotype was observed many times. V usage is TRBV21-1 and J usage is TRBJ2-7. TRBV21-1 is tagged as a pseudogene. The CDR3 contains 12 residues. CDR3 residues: CASSKDGIEQYF. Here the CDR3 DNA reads TGTGCCAGCAGCAAAGACGGAATCGAGCAGTACTTC.

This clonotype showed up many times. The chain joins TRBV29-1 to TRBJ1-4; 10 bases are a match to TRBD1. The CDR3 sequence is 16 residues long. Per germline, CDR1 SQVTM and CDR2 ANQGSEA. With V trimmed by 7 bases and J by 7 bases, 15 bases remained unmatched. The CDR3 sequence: CSASRDRGPEGEKLFF. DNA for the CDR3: TGCAGCGCAAGCCGGGACAGGGGACCTGAGGGTGAAAAACTGTTTTTT.

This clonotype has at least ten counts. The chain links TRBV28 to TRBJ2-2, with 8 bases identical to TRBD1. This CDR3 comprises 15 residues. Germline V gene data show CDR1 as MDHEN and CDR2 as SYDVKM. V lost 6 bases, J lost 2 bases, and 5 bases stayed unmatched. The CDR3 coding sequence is TGTGCCAGCAGACAGGACAGGGTAAACACCGGGGAGCTGTTTTTT. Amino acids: CASRQDRVNTGELFF.

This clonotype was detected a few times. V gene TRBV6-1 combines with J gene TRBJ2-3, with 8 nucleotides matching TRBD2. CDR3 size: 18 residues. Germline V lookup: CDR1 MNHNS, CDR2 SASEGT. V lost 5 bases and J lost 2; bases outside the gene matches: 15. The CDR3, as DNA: TGTGCCAGCAGTCGTTTAACCGACCCGGGACTAGTCACAGATACGCAGTATTTT. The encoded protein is CASSRLTDPGLVTDTQYF.

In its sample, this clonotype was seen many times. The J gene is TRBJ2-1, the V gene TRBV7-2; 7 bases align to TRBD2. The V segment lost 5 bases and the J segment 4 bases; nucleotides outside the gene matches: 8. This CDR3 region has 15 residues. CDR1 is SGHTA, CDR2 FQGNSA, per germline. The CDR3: CASSPALAAYNEQFF. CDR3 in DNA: TGTGCCAGCAGCCCGGCGCTAGCGGCTTACAATGAGCAGTTCTTC.

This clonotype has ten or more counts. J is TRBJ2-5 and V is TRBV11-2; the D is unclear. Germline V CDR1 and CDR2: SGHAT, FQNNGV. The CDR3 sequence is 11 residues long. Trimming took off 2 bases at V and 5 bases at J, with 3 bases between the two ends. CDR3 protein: CASSLMETQYF. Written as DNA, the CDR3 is TGTGCCAGCAGCTTAATGGAGACCCAGTACTTC.

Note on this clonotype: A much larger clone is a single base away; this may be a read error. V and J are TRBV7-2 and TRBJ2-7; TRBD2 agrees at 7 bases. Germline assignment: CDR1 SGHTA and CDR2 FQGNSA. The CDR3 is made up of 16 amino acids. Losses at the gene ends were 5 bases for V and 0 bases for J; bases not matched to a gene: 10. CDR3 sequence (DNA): TGTGCCAGCAGCCTCACCTCCGGGACTACCTCCTACGAGCAGTACTTC. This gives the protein CASSLTSGTTSYEQYF.

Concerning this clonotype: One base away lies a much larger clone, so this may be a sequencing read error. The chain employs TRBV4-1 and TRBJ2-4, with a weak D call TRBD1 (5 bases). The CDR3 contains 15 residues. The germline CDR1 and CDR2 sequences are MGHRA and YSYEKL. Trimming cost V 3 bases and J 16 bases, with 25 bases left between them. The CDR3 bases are TGCGCCAGCAGCCACGCTGGGGCTGCCAAAAACATTCGATACTTC. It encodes CASSHAGAAKNIRYF.

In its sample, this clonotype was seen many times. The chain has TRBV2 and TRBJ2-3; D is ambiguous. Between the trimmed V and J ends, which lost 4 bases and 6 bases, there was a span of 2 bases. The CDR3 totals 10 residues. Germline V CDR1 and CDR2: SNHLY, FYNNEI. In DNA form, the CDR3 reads TGTGCCAGCAGTGGCGATACGCAGTATTTT. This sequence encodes CASSGDTQYF. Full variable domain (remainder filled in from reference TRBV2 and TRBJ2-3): EPEVTQTPSHQVTQMGQEVILRCVPISNHLYFYWYRQILGQKVEFLVSFYNNEISEKSEIFDDQFSVERPDGSNFTLKIRSTKLEDSAMYFCASSGDTQYFGPGTRLTVL.

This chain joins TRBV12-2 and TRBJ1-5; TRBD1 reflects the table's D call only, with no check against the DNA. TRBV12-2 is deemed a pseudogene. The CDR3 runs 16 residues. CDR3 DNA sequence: TGTGCAAGTCGCTTAGCACAGGCGGATTGCAATCAGCCCCAGCATTTT. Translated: CASRLAQADCNQPQHF.

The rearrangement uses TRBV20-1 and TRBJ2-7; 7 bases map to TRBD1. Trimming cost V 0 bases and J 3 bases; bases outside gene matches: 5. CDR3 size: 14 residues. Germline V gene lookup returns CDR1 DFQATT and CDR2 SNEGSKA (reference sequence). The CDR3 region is CSARDNRGLYEQYF. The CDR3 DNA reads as TGCAGTGCTAGAGATAATAGGGGGCTCTACGAGCAGTACTTC.

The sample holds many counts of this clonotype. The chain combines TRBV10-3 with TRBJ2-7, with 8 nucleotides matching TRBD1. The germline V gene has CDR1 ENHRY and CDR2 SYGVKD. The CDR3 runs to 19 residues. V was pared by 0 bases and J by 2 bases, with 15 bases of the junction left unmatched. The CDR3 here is CAISESGKDSGQGTYEQYF. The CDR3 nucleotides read TGTGCCATCAGTGAGTCAGGGAAAGATTCCGGACAGGGAACCTACGAGCAGTACTTC.